This T cell receptor (beta chain) originates from a study of OX40 agonist ivuxolimab in advanced cancers. Study-wide background: Those treated in dose escalation had hepatocellular carcinoma, melanoma, renal cell cancer or head and neck cancer. Aged roughly 20 to 85 with a mean of around 60 years, they were 82.7% male.

The protocol was immunoSEQ multiplex PCR, while the TCRdb copy is restricted to in-frame clones and leaves out a portion. Of roughly 60,000 clones in the sample, around 90% were seen once. V gave up 0 bases and J gave up 5 bases, with 10 bases separating them. Germline V gene sequence: CDR1 SGHRS, CDR2 YFSETQ. This CDR3 is built from 14 residues. The source is an adult with an advanced solid tumor such as melanoma, head and neck, liver or kidney cancer. The sequences come from CD4+ or CD8+ T cells sorted from blood, collected in a trial of the OX40 agonist ivuxolimab. This chain links TRBV5-1 with TRBJ2-3; no firm D call. CDR3 residues: CASSLAPLEDTQYF. DNA for the CDR3: TGCGCCAGCAGCTTGGCACCCTTGGAAGATACGCAGTATTTT. Looking up the rest from reference TRBV5-1 and TRBJ2-3 gives the full variable domain: KAGVTQTPRYLIKTRGQQVTLSCSPISGHRSVSWYQQTPGQGLQFLFEYFSETQRNKGNFPGRFSGRQFSNSRSEMNVSTLELGDSALYLCASSLAPLEDTQYFGPGTRLTVL.